The present T cell receptor beta chain was sequenced within a study of radiation and T cells in renal cell carcinoma. General study results and limits: Irradiated tumors had higher TCR clonality than control tumors.

This clone has only one observation. Its antigen is unknown. Produced via immunoSEQ multiplex PCR; TCRdb's table is partial and in-frame only. The sample records about 7,900 clones, less than 65% being singletons. V lost 7 bases to trimming and J lost 2 bases, with 15 bases between them. From germline, CDR1 is MNHNY and CDR2 SVGAGI (reference sequence). This CDR3 has 14 amino acids. Treatment in this sample: treatment-naive control, cytoreductive nephrectomy. Controls were unirradiated tumors from treatment-naive cytoreductive nephrectomy patients. Clear cell pathology was present in this patient's renal cell carcinoma. Sequenced control tumors were from about a dozen males and 4 females, median age about 50.

The source is a woman in her seventies with renal cell carcinoma. This chain joins TRBV6-6 and TRBJ2-7; D may be TRBD1 (5 bases). This sample comprised tumor tissue, obtained from a patient whose treatment was nephrectomy without radiotherapy. The DNA for the CDR3 is TGTGCCAGCACCTACGAGACAGAAGCCTACGAGCAGTACTTC. This codes for CASTYETEAYEQYF.